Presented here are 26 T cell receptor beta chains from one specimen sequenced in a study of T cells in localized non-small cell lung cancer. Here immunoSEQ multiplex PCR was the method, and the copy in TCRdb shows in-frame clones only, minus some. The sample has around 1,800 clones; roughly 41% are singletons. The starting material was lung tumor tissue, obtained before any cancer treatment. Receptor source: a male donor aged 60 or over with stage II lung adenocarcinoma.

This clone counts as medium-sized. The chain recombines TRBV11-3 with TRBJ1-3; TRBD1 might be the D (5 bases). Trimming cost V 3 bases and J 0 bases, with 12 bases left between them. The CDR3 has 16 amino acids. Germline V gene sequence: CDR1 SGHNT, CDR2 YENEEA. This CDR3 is CASSLLGRGSGNTIYF. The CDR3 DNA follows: TGTGCCAGCAGCTTGTTGGGGAGGGGCTCTGGAAACACCATATATTTT. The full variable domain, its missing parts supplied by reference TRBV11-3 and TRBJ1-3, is EAGVVQSPRYKIIEKKQPVAFWCNPISGHNTLYWYLQNLGQGPELLIRYENEEAVDDSQLPKDRFSAERLKGVDSTLKIQPAELGDSAVYLCASSLLGRGSGNTIYFGEGSWLTVV.

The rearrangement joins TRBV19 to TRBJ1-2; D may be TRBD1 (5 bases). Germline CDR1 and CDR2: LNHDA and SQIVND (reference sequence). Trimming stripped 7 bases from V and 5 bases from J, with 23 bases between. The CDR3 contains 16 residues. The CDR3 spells CASTPQAQGGGYGYTF. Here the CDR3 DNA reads TGTGCCAGTACCCCCCAGGCGCAGGGAGGAGGGTATGGCTACACCTTC.

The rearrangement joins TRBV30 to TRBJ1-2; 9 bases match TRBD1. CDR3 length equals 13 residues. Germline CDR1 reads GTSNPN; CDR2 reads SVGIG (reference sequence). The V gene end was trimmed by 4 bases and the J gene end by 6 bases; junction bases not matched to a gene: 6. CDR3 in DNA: TGTGCCTGGACTGACAGGGGGAGTAATGGCTACACCTTC. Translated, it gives CAWTDRGSNGYTF.

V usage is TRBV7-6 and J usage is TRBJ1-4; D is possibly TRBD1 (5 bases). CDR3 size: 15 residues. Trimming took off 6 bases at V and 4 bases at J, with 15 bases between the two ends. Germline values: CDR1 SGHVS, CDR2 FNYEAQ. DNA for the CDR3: TGTGCCAGCAGTCAAGAAGGGACCCTTAATGAAAAACTGTTTTTT. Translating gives CASSQEGTLNEKLFF.

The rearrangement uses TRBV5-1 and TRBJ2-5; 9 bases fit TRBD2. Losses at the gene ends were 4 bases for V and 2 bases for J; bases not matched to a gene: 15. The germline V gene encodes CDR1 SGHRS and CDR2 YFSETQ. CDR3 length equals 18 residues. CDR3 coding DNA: TGCGCCAGCAGCGGGAGGGGTGCGTTAGCGGGAGTTCAAGAGACCCAGTACTTC. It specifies CASSGRGALAGVQETQYF.

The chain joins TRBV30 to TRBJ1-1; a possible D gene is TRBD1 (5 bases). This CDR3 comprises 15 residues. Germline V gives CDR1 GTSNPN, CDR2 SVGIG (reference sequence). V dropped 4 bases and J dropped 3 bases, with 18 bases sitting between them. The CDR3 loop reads CAWKRRGLQDTEAFF. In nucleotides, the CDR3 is TGTGCCTGGAAGAGAAGGGGTCTACAGGACACTGAAGCTTTCTTT.

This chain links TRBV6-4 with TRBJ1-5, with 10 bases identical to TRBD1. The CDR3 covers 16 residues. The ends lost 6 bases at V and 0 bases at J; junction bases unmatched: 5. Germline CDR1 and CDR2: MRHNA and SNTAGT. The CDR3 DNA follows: TGTGCCAGCAGAGCCGGGACAGGGGATAGCAATCAGCCCCAGCATTTT. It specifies CASRAGTGDSNQPQHF.

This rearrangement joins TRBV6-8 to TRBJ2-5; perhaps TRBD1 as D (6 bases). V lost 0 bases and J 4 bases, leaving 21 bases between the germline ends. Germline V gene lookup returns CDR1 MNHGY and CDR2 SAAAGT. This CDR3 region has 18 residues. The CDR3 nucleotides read TGTGCCAGCAGTTACTCTCGAGGGTCCCTAGTAGGGGGAGAGACCCAGTACTTC. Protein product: CASSYSRGSLVGGETQYF.

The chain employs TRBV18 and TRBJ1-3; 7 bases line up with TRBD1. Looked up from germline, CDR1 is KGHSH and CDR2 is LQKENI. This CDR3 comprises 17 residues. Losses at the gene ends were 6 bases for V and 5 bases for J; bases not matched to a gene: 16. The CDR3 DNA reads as TGTGCCAGCTCGCCAACGTCACCTGGGACAGACAGAAACACCATATATTTT. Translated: CASSPTSPGTDRNTIYF.

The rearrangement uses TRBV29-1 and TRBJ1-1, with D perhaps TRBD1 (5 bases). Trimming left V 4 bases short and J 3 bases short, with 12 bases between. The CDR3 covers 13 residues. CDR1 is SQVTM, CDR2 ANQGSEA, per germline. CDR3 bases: TGCAGCGTTGGCGCAGGGATGTACACTGAAGCTTTCTTT. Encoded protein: CSVGAGMYTEAFF. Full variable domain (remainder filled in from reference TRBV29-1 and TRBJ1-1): SAVISQKPSRDICQRGTSLTIQCQVDSQVTMMFWYRQQPGQSLTLIATANQGSEATYESGFVIDKFPISRPNLTFSTLTVSNMSPEDSSIYLCSVGAGMYTEAFFGQGTRLTVV.

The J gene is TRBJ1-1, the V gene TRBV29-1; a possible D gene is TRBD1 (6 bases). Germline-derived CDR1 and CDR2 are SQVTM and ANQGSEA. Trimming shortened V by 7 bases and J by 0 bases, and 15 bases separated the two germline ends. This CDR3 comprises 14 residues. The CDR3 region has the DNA TGCAGCGCGAGAGGGGGGCGGATGAACACTGAAGCTTTCTTT. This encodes CSARGGRMNTEAFF.

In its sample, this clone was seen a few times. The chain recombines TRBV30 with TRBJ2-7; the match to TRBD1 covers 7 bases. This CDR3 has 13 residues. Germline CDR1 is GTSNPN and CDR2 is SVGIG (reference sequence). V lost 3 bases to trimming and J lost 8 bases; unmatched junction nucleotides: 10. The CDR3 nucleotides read TGTGCCTGGAGCCGGACAGGCCAGGGGCAGCAGTACTTC. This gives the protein CAWSRTGQGQQYF.

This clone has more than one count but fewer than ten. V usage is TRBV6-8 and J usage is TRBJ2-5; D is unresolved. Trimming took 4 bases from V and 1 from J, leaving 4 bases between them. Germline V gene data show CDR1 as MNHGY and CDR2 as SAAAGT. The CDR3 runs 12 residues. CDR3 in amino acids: CASSLGQETQYF. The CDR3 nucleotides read TGTGCCAGCAGTTTAGGCCAAGAGACCCAGTACTTC.

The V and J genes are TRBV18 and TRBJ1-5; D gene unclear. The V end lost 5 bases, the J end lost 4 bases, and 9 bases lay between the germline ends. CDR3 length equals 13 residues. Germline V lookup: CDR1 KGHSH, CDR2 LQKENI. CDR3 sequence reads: CASSSDRNQPQHF. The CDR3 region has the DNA TGTGCCAGCTCATCCGACCGGAATCAGCCCCAGCATTTT.

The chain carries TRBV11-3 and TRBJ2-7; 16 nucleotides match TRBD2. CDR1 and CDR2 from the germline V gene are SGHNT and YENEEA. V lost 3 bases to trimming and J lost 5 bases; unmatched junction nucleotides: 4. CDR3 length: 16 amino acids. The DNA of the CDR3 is TGTGCCAGCAGCTTGGGACTAGCGGGAGGGGTACACGAGCAGTACTTC. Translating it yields CASSLGLAGGVHEQYF.

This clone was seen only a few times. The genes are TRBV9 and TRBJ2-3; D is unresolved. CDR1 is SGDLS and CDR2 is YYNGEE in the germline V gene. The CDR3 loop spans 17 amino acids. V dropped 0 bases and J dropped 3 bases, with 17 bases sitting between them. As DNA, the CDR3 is TGTGCCAGCAGCGTAGCTAACCTCCCCCCGAATACAGATACGCAGTATTTT. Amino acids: CASSVANLPPNTDTQYF.

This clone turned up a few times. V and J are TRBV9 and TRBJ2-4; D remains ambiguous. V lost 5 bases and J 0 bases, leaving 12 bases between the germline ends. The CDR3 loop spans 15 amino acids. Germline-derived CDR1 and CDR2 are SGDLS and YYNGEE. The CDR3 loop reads CASSGDILAKNIQYF. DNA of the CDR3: TGTGCCAGCAGTGGAGACATTCTAGCCAAAAACATTCAGTACTTC.

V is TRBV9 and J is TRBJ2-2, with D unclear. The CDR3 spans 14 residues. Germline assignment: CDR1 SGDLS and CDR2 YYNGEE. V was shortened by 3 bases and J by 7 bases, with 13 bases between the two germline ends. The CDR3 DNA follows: TGTGCCAGCAGCGAGGCCACTTCGGTCGGGGAGCTGTTTTTT. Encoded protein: CASSEATSVGELFF.

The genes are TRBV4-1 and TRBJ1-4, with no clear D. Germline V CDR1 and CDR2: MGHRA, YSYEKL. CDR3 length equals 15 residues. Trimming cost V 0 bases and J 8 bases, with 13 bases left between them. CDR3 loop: CASSQDASGLEKLFF. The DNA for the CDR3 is TGCGCCAGCAGCCAAGACGCTAGCGGGTTGGAAAAACTGTTTTTT.

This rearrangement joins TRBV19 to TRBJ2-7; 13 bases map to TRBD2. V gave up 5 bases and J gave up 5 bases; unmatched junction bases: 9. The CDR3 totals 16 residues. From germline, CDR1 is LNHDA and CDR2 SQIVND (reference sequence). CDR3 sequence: CASSDRGLAGRNEQYF. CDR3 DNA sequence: TGTGCCAGTAGTGACCGGGGACTAGCGGGGCGGAACGAGCAGTACTTC.

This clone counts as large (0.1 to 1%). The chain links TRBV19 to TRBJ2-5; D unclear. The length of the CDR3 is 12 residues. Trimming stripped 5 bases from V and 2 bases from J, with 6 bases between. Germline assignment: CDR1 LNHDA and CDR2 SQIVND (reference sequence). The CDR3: CASSPSQETQYF. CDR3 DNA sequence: TGTGCCAGTAGTCCCAGTCAAGAGACCCAGTACTTC.

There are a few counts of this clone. The CDR3 spells CASSGTAGRAFF. As DNA, the CDR3 is TGTGCCTCCTCAGGGACCGCCGGGAGAGCTTTCTTT. The chain links TRBV30 to TRBJ1-1; the D gene is possibly TRBD1 (5 bases). Trimming took 7 bases from V and 10 from J, leaving 19 bases between them. CDR1 and CDR2 from the germline V gene are GTSNPN and SVGIG (reference sequence). This CDR3 contains 12 residues.

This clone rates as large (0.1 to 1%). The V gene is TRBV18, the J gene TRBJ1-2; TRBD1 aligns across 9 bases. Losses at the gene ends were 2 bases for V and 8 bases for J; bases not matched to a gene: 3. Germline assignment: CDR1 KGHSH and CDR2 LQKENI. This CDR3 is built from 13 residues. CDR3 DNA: TGTGCCAGCTCACCAGGACAGGGGAGCGGCTACACCTTC. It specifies CASSPGQGSGYTF. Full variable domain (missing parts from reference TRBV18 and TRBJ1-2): NAGVMQNPRHLVRRRGQEARLRCSPMKGHSHVYWYRQLPEEGLKFMVYLQKENIIDESGMPKERFSAEFPKEGPSILRIQQVVRGDSAAYFCASSPGQGSGYTFGSGTRLTVV.

The CDR3, as DNA: TGTGCCAGTAGTATAGAAGAGGGGACTCGCACAGATACGCAGTATTTT. This translates into CASSIEEGTRTDTQYF. This sequence joins TRBV19 and TRBJ2-3, with D possibly matching TRBD2 (6 bases). CDR1 is LNHDA, CDR2 SQIVND, per germline (reference sequence). CDR3 size: 16 residues. Trimming removed 0 bases at V and 1 base at J, with 11 bases between.

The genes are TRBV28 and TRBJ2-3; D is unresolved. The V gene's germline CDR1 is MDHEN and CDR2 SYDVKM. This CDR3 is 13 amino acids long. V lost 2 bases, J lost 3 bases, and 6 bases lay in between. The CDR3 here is CASSLGRTDTQYF. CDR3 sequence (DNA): TGTGCCAGCAGTTTAGGTAGAACAGATACGCAGTATTTT.

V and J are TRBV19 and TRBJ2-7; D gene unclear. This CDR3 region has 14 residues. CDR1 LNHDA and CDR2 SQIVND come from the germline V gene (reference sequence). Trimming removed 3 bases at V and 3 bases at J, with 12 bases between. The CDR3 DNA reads TGTGCCAGTAGTATCTCATTACCAAACTACGAGCAGTACTTC. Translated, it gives CASSISLPNYEQYF.